This T cell receptor beta chain comes out of a study of graft-versus-host responses after intestinal transplantation (dated by TCRdb to about 2021). General notes on the study: The transplants that recipients received were multivisceral, liver-intestinal, or isolated intestinal. Every recipient was given anti-thymocyte globulin induction, followed by roughly 3 years of maintenance tacrolimus and steroids. Bulk TCR-beta CDR3 sequencing was used to track graft-versus-host and host-versus-graft alloreactive T cell clones in the graft, circulation and bone marrow after intestinal transplantation. A peak of at least 4% donor T cells among recipient peripheral blood mononuclear cells was the definition used for donor T cell macrochimerism. Alloreactive clones were identified by sequencing pre-transplant mixed lymphocyte reaction products and comparing these products with unstimulated pre-transplant donor and recipient T cells. Rather than being sequenced by the commercial service, samples from a few later patients were sequenced in-house on an Illumina MiSeq and processed with MiXCR. The cohort enrolled 24 intestinal transplant recipients including one retransplant, and 3 patients lacking pretransplant specimens were excluded.

Preparation of the library involved the immunoSEQ multiplex PCR assay. For most patients, genomic DNA was isolated with the Qiagen DNeasy Blood and Tissue Kit and shipped frozen to Adaptive Biotechnologies for TCR sequencing. High-throughput TCR-beta CDR3 sequencing of genomic DNA from most patients was performed by Adaptive Biotechnologies. On the study's bioinformatics: TCR sequencing data for more than 15 patients were retrieved from Adaptive's ImmunoSEQ software; three other patients were processed with MiXCR and VDJtools. To correct CD4 versus CD8 sorting errors, any sequence found in both subsets at a frequency ratio below 5:1 was removed. CDR3 nucleotide sequences shared between donor and recipient were removed because the origin of such sequences could not be assigned. To be classed as alloreactive, a clone needed at least 2-fold expansion over unstimulated cells and a minimum CFSE-low frequency of 0.002% (template counts) or 0.001% (read counts). Mappable clones were those detected in sequenced pre-transplant spleen, lymph node, or MLR CFSE-low populations of the donor or recipient. The cumulative frequency of alloreactive clones was calculated as a percentage of all sequences, weighted by copy number. TCRdb obtained this table from immuneACCESS and retained in-frame rearrangements with V and J assigned. These tables miss some clones; where compared with another copy, unresolved V genes account for less than half of the shortfall, and the remainder is unexplained. V and J calls and clone size follow that table, whereas D and trimming were derived from the DNA. The sample records approximately 100,000 clones, about nine tenths of which are singletons. Nearly 0.11% of the sample is in the top ten clones.

What the study reported, not specific to this receptor: The conclusions were limited by the relatively low number and heterogeneity of the intestinal transplant patients. In patients with donor T cell macrochimerism, the allografts had high GvH to HvG T cell clonal ratios. Early after transplant, peak levels of circulating GvH clones were associated with declines in HvG clones. GvH clones were found in recipient bone marrow, and some of the GvH clones appeared earlier in ileal mucosa or blood, which is consistent with an intestinal mucosal origin.

Sample time point, as interpreted from the label and publication: cells obtained before transplantation from donor or recipient. CD3+CD4+ and CD3+CD8+ populations were FACS-sorted from unstimulated pre-transplant donor and recipient cells taken from spleen or lymph nodes. Regarding this clone: The antigen this receptor binds is unknown. Base qualities are missing; no much larger clone stands one base away.

Including the terminal cysteine and phenylalanine, the CDR3 comprises 16 residues. Only CDR3 DNA is held: 48 bases, read in frame from base 1. V lost 6 bases and J lost 1 base, and the count of bases not matched to a germline gene is 6. Looking up the germline V gene yields CDR1 SNHLY and CDR2 FYNNEI. Specimen: unstimulated CD4+ T cells sorted from spleen or lymph node cells, collected before intestinal transplant. The chain is encoded by TRBV2 joined to TRBJ2-5, with 12 bases matching TRBD2. The TCR originated in a human donor who received an intestinal transplant. The nucleotide sequence reads TGTGCCAGCAGGGCACTAGCGGGGGGACCCCAAGAGACCCAGTACTTC. Its coded protein is CASRALAGGPQETQYF. The reference TRBV2 and TRBJ2-5 proteins fill in what lies around the CDR3, so the full variable domain reads EPEVTQTPSHQVTQMGQEVILRCVPISNHLYFYWYRQILGQKVEFLVSFYNNEISEKSEIFDDQFSVERPDGSNFTLKIRSTKLEDSAMYFCASRALAGGPQETQYFGPGTRLLVL.